This T cell receptor (beta chain) was retrieved from a study of identifying expanded T cells in peripheral blood. Generated by immunoSEQ multiplex PCR, the TCRdb table keeps only in-frame clones and is missing some. The sample contains approximately 120,000 clones, approximately 90% of which appear only once. Trimming took off 1 base at V and 6 bases at J, with 18 bases between the two ends. The CDR3 is 16 amino acids. The germline gives CDR1 LGHNA, CDR2 YNFKEQ. The V and J genes are TRBV4-2 and TRBJ1-1; D is perhaps TRBD1 (5 bases). Sequences were obtained from blood. The sequence was collected from a person aged 18-69 years in good health. CDR3 sequence (DNA): TGTGCCAGCAGCCAAGGGGGGGGAGGGGAGAGTTCTGAAGCTTTCTTT. This translates into CASSQGGGGESSEAFF.